Listed below are T cell receptor beta chains from one sample, sequenced in a study of monozygotic twins with cystic fibrosis. Data came from immunoSEQ multiplex PCR; TCRdb stores just in-frame clones and leaves some out. The data hold around 27,000 clones, with roughly 97% observed a single time. The material sequenced was blood. These receptor sequences come from a girl aged 2 to 10 with cystic fibrosis. CDR3s include the opening cysteine and the closing phenylalanine or tryptophan. The order of the fields is clone size, V gene, J gene, D gene, CDR3 protein, CDR3 DNA. The D gene is left open where the match is weak. Clone size appears in some rows only: once, few, many, or a class for an expanded clone.

>NA|TRBV6-1|TRBJ1-2|NA
CASTVGLLPTDGYTF
TGTGCCAGCACCGTGGGGCTCCTACCGACGGATGGCTACACCTTC
>NA|TRBV29-1|TRBJ2-7|NA
CSVEGATPYEQYF
TGCAGCGTTGAAGGGGCGACACCCTACGAGCAGTACTTC
>NA|TRBV9|TRBJ2-7|NA
CASSVGPQSPYEQYF
TGTGCCAGCAGCGTAGGGCCCCAGAGCCCCTACGAGCAGTACTTC
>NA|TRBV6-5|TRBJ2-3|TRBD2
CASNRIAGAADTQYF
TGTGCCAGCAACCGAATAGCGGGAGCGGCGGATACGCAGTATTTT
>once|TRBV28|TRBJ2-5|NA
CASSFYGETQYF
TGTGCCAGCAGTTTTTATGGGGAGACCCAGTACTTC
>NA|TRBV2|TRBJ1-1|NA
CASTARGAGTEAFF
TGTGCCAGCACCGCGAGGGGGGCGGGCACTGAAGCTTTCTTT
>NA|TRBV27|TRBJ1-1|NA
CASSPRDGGMNTEAFF
TGTGCCAGCAGTCCTCGGGACGGAGGCATGAACACTGAAGCTTTCTTT
>NA|TRBV5-1|TRBJ1-5|NA
CASSREHPNQPQHF
TGCGCCAGCAGCCGGGAGCACCCCAATCAGCCCCAGCATTTT
>NA|TRBV9|TRBJ2-7|NA
CASSVGDSVYEQYF
TGTGCCAGCAGCGTAGGGGACTCCGTCTACGAGCAGTACTTC
>NA|TRBV10-3|TRBJ1-1|NA
CAISEFTNTEAFF
TGTGCCATCAGTGAGTTTACCAACACTGAAGCTTTCTTT
>NA|TRBV6-1|TRBJ1-5|NA
CASTRKAQGNQPQHF
TGTGCCAGCACAAGAAAAGCCCAGGGTAATCAGCCCCAGCATTTT
>NA|TRBV4-1|TRBJ1-2|NA
CASSPLDWYGYTF
TGCGCCAGCAGCCCCTTGGATTGGTATGGCTACACCTTC
>NA|TRBV6-5|TRBJ2-1|NA
CASSSRSSYNEQFF
TGTGCCAGCAGTTCGAGGAGCTCCTACAATGAGCAGTTCTTC
>NA|TRBV9|TRBJ2-7|NA
CASSVEAGEQYF
TGTGCCAGCAGCGTAGAGGCCGGCGAGCAGTACTTC
>NA|TRBV20-1|TRBJ2-7|NA
CSAPLPGRSFF
TGCAGTGCACCCCTACCGGGACGTTCATTTTTC
>NA|TRBV5-4|TRBJ2-7|NA
CASSRGTYEQYF
TGTGCCAGCAGCCGGGGTACCTACGAGCAGTACTTC
>NA|TRBV10-3|TRBJ2-1|NA
CAIRDSNEQFF
TGTGCCATCAGGGACAGTAATGAGCAGTTCTTC
>NA|TRBV30|TRBJ1-5|NA
CAWSGGRDQPQHF
TGTGCCTGGAGCGGGGGGCGAGATCAGCCCCAGCATTTT
>NA|TRBV7-2|TRBJ2-7|TRBD2
CASSLLSGRTYEQYF
TGTGCCAGCAGCTTATTAAGCGGGAGAACCTACGAGCAGTACTTC
>NA|TRBV5-1|TRBJ2-1|TRBD1
CASSPRTGRNEQFF
TGCGCCAGCAGCCCCCGGACAGGGAGGAATGAGCAGTTCTTC
>NA|TRBV14|TRBJ1-2|NA
CASSQGANYGYTF
TGTGCCAGCAGCCAAGGGGCTAACTATGGCTACACCTTC
>NA|TRBV4-1|TRBJ1-5|NA
CASSQDSGPKPNQPQHF
TGCGCCAGCAGCCAAGATTCTGGACCCAAACCCAATCAGCCCCAGCATTTT
>NA|TRBV6-5|TRBJ2-7|TRBD2
CASSSGVRHEQYF
TGTGCCAGCAGTAGCGGGGTTCGCCACGAGCAGTACTTC
>NA|TRBV28|TRBJ2-6|NA
CASRAGSSGANVLTF
TGTGCCAGCAGGGCCGGGAGCTCTGGGGCCAACGTCCTGACTTTC
>NA|TRBV18|TRBJ2-7|TRBD1
CASSEDRGGYEQYF
TGTGCCAGCTCAGAAGACAGGGGTGGCTACGAGCAGTACTTC
>NA|TRBV7-2|TRBJ2-1|NA
CASSQATAPIINEQFF
TGTGCCAGCAGCCAAGCAACCGCACCCATCATCAATGAGCAGTTCTTC
>NA|TRBV7-9|TRBJ2-3|TRBD2
CASSLTSGRPTDTQYF
TGTGCCAGCAGCTTGACTAGCGGGAGACCCACAGATACGCAGTATTTT
>NA|TRBV12-5|TRBJ2-3|NA
CASGFSDTQYF
TGTGCTAGTGGTTTCTCGGATACGCAGTATTTT
>NA|TRBV30|TRBJ1-1|NA
CAWRFAGEAFF
TGTGCCTGGAGATTCGCCGGTGAAGCTTTCTTT
>once|TRBV18|TRBJ2-5|NA
CASSPRTREETQYF
TGTGCCAGCTCACCACGCACAAGGGAAGAGACCCAGTACTTC